The sequence of this T cell receptor (beta chain) was determined in a study of T cells in Graves' hyperthyroidism and ophthalmopathy. Amplified regions were TCR beta CDR3 sequences from RNA transcripts. TCR CDR3 underwent first-round RT-PCR with the HTBI primer set. MiXCR was run by TCRdb on the multiplex PCR reads, yielding one entry per CDR3 protein. The sample carries some 720,000 distinct CDR3 sequences, over 15% recorded once. The germline CDR1 and CDR2 sequences are MNHEY and SVGEGT. The CDR3 is 15 residues long. Trimming stripped 5 bases from V and 4 bases from J, with 18 bases between. Input material: blood. The chain has TRBV6-2 or TRBV6-3 and TRBJ2-7; D call uncertain. The origin of this receptor is a man aged 18 to 29 with Graves' hyperthyroidism. CDR3 residues: CASSKSPRIIYEQYF. As DNA, the CDR3 is TGTGCCAGCAGTAAATCCCCCCGGATTATATACGAGCAGTACTTC.